The 2 T cell receptor beta chains given below trace back to one sample, sequenced in a study of regulatory T cells in long-lasting Graves disease (dated by TCRdb to about 2021). Receptors were amplified or captured by multiplex PCR. Sequencing instrument: Illumina HiSeq 4000. To build TCR beta libraries, CDR3 regions were amplified by Arm-PCR using iRepertoire HTBI primers. The public reads were quality trimmed at Q25 with fastp and then assembled into clones with MiXCR by TCRdb, keeping productive beta chains. Every distinct CDR3 protein forms one entry, paired with its most common genes and DNA. The sample records 400,000 to 550,000 distinct CDR3 sequences, 14% to 15% of which are singletons. 16% of the sample goes to the ten largest clones. The time point label here, explained by the study, means: newly diagnosed GD, antithyroid drugs for less than 3 months. For both TCR sequencing and RNA sequencing, RNA was extracted from PBMCs using TRIzol.

The data were also submitted as part of a second study, on T cells in Graves' hyperthyroidism and ophthalmopathy.

Material: peripheral blood mononuclear cells (PBMCs), obtained at new diagnosis, from a patient treated with antithyroid drugs. These receptors were obtained from a woman aged 25-40 years with Graves disease. Donor details come from another sample of the same person, matched by shared clones.

This chain links TRBV24-1 with TRBJ2-5; 9 positions match TRBD1. Germline values: CDR1 KGHDR, CDR2 SFDVKD. This CDR3 comprises 14 residues. The trim removed 4 bases at V and 5 bases at J, leaving 4 bases unmatched. This CDR3 reads CATSEQGAGETQYF. The CDR3, as DNA: TGTGCCACCAGTGAACAGGGGGCTGGGGAGACCCAGTACTTC.

Here the CDR3 DNA reads TGTGCCAGCAACCCAGTCAGCTACAATGAGCAGTTCTTC. It yields the protein CASNPVSYNEQFF. The genes are TRBV6-1 and TRBJ2-1; D is ambiguous. The CDR3 totals 13 residues. Germline loops: CDR1 MNHNS, CDR2 SASEGT. Between the trimmed V and J ends, which lost 7 bases and 3 bases, there was a span of 10 bases.